The T cell receptor beta chain described here comes from a study of post-analysis software for immune sequencing data. Study details: Relapsing-remitting, secondary progressive and progressive-relapsing forms made up the multiple sclerosis disease courses.

Included in the TCR beta cDNA libraries were unique molecular identifiers. Around 500,000 cDNA molecules were obtained per 1 to 10 million input T cells. TCRdb reprocessed the PCR reads via MiXCR and lists one record per CDR3 protein. The sample contains about 460,000 distinct CDR3 sequences, over 35% of which appear only once. The study's findings and limits: Controls showed lower frequencies than patients for five TRBV segments, and TRBV5-6, TRBV5-1 and TRBV20-1 were among these. Under the F measure, samples that were prepared in one batch clustered strongly together. Those with multiple sclerosis, the patient group, showed significantly lower normalized Chao1 diversity than controls.

The CDR3 consists of 16 residues. Trimming cost V 2 bases and J 3 bases; bases outside gene matches: 4. CDR1 and CDR2 (germline): MNHEY, SVGAGI. This clonotype has a handful of counts. Its matching antigen is unknown. The TCR sequence derives from a girl aged 5-17 years with multiple sclerosis. Sequences were obtained from blood. The V call is TRBV6-5, the J call TRBJ2-5; TRBD2 matches at 12 bases. The CDR3 spells CASSYPLAGGEETQYF. The CDR3 DNA reads TGTGCCAGCAGTTACCCACTAGCGGGAGGAGAAGAGACCCAGTACTTC.